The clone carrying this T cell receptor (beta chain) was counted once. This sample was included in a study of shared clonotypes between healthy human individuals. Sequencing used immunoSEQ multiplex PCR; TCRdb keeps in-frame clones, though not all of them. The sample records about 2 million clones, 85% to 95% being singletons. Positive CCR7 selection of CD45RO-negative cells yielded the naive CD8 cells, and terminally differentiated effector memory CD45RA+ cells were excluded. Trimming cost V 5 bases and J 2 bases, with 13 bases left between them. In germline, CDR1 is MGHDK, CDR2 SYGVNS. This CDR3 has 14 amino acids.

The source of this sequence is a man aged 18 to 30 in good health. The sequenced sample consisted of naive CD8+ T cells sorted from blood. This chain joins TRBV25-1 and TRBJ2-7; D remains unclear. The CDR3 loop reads CASSPPGQTYEQYF. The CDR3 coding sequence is TGTGCCAGCAGTCCACCGGGCCAGACCTACGAGCAGTACTTC.